This T cell receptor (beta chain) stems from a study of regulatory T cells in long-lasting Graves disease. Study overall: Patients newly diagnosed with Graves' had been on antithyroid drugs for under 3 months. Study-wide findings and caveats: TRBV28, TRBJ1-2 and TRBJ2-5 were favored in persistent disease.

This clonotype was seen repeatedly, ten times or more. Its antigen is currently unknown. Time point specified: newly diagnosed GD, antithyroid drugs for less than 3 months. Generation of the TCR library employed RNA extracted from PBMCs. The authors drew roughly 8.1 milliliters of peripheral blood into EDTA tubes. Construction of TCR beta libraries relied on iRepertoire HTBI primers and on Arm-PCR targeting CDR3 regions. From the multiplex PCR reads, TCRdb called clonotypes with MiXCR, one entry per CDR3 protein. The sample has approximately 300,000 distinct CDR3 sequences, 18% seen once. In germline, CDR1 is SGHDT, CDR2 YYEEEE. V gave up 0 bases and J gave up 1 base, with 10 bases separating them. The CDR3 spans 15 residues.

V usage is TRBV5-6 and J usage is TRBJ1-1; no definite D call. Sequenced here: peripheral blood mononuclear cells (PBMCs), sampled at new diagnosis, from a patient treated with antithyroid drugs. The receptor's source is a female donor with Graves disease. The chain's CDR3 is CASSLEVRQNTEAFF. CDR3 coding DNA: TGTGCCAGCAGCTTGGAAGTACGGCAGAACACTGAAGCTTTCTTT.